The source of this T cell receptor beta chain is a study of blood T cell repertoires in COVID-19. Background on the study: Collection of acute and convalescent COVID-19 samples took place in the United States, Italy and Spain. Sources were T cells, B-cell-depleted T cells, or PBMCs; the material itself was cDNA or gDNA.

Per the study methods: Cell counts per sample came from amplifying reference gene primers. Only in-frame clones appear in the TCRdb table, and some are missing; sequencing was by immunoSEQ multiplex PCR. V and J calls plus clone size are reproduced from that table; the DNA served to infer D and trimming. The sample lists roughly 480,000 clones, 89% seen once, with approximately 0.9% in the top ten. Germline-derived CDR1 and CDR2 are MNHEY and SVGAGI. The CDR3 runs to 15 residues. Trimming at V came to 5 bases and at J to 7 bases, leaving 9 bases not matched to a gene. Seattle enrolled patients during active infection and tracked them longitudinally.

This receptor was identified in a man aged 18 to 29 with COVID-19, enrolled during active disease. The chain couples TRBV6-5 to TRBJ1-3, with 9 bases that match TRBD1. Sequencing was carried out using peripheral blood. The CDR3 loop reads CASSTDRGTSNTIYF. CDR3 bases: TGTGCCAGCAGTACGGACAGGGGAACCAGCAACACCATATATTTT.